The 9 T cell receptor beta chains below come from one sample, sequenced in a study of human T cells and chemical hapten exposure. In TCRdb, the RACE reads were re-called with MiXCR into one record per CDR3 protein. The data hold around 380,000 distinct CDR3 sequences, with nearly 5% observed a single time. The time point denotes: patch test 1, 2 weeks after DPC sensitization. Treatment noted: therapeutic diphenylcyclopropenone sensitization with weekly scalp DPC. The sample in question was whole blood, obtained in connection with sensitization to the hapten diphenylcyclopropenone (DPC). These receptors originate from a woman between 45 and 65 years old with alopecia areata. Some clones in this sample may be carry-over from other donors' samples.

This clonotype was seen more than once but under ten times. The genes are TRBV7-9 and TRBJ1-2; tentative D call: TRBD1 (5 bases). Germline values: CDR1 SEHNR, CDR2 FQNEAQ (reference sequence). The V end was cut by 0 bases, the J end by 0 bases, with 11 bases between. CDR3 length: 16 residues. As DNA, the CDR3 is TGTGCCAGCAGCTTAGCGCGGGGACGAGCTAACTATGGCTACACCTTC. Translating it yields CASSLARGRANYGYTF.

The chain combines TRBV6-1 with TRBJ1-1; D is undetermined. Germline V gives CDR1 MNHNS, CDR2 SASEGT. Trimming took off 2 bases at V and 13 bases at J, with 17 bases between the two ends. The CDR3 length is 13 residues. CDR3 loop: CASSEFRGEEGFF. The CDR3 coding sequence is TGTGCCAGCAGTGAATTTCGTGGGGAGGAGGGTTTCTTT.

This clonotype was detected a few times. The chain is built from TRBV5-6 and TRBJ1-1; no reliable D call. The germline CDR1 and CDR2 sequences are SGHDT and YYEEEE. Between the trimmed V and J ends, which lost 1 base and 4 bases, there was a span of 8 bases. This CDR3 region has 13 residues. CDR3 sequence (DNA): TGTGCCAGCAGCTTGAGTCGGTTCACTGAAGCTTTCTTT. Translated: CASSLSRFTEAFF.

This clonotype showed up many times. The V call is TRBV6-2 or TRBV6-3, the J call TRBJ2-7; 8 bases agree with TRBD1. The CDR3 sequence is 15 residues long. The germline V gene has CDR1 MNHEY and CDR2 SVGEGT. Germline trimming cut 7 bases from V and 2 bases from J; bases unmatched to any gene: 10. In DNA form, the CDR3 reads TGTGCCAGCAACCCGTCCGGGACAGGTCCCTACGAGCAGTACTTC. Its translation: CASNPSGTGPYEQYF.

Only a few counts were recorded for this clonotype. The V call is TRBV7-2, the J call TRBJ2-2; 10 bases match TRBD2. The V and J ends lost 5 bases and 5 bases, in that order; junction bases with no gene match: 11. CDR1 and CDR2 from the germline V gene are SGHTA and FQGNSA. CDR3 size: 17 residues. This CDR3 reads CASSDRLAGGITGELFF. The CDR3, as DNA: TGTGCCAGCAGCGATCGGTTAGCGGGGGGAATAACCGGGGAGCTGTTTTTT. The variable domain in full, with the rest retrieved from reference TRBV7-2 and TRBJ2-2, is GAGVSQSPSNKVTEKGKDVELRCDPISGHTALYWYRQSLGQGLEFLIYFQGNSAPDKSGLPSDRFSAERTGGSVSTLTIQRTQQEDSAVYLCASSDRLAGGITGELFFGEGSRLTVL.

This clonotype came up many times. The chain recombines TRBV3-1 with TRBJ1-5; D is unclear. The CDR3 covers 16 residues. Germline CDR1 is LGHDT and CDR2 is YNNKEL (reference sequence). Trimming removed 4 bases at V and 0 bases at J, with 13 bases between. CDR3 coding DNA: TGTGCCAGCAGCCGCGGGAGCCCGTATAGCAATCAGCCCCAGCATTTT. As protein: CASSRGSPYSNQPQHF.

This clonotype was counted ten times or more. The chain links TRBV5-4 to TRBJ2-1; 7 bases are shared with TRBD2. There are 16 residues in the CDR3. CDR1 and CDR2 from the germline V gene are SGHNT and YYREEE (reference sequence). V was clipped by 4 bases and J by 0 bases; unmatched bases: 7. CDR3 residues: CASSRPRGSSYNEQFF. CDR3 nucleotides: TGTGCCAGCAGCCGCCCGCGGGGGAGCTCCTACAATGAGCAGTTCTTC.

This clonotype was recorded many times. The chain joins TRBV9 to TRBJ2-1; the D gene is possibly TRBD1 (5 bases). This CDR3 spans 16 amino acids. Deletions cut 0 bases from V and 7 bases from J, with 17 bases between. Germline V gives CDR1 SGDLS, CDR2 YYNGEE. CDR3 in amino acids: CASSVEVGLGANEQFF. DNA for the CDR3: TGTGCCAGCAGCGTAGAAGTAGGGCTTGGGGCTAATGAGCAGTTCTTC.

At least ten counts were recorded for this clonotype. The CDR3 sequence: CASSPRGPPQRGNTDTQYF. The CDR3 bases are TGTGCCAGCAGCCCCCGGGGCCCCCCCCAGCGGGGGAACACAGATACGCAGTATTTT. This chain uses TRBV11-3 with TRBJ2-3, with 8 bases identical to TRBD2. The V segment lost 5 bases and the J segment 2 bases; nucleotides outside the gene matches: 18. Germline loops: CDR1 SGHNT, CDR2 YENEEA. The CDR3 covers 19 residues.